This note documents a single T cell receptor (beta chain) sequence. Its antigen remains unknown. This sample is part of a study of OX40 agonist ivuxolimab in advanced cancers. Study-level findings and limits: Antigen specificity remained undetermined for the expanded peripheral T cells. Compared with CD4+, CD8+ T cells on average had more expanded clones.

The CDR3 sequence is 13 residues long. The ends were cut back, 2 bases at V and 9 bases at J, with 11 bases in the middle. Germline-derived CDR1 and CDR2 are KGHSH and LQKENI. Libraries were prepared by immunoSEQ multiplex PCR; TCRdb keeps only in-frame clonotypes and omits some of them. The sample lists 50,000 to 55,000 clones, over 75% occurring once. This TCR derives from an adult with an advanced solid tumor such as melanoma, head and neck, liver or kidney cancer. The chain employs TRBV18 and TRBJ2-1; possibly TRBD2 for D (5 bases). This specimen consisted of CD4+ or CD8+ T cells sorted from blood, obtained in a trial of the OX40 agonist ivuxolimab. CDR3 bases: TGTGCCAGCTCACCAAGCCCTGCGGGTGAGCAGTTCTTC. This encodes CASSPSPAGEQFF.